This T cell receptor (beta chain) was profiled in a study of breast tumors, draining lymph nodes, adjacent tissues. Study findings and constraints: Luminal-like breast cancer showed significantly higher tumor–nontumor repertoire similarity than basal-like. The data were judged consistent with most tumor T cells coming from lymph node and expanding in tumor. Tumor TCR diversity was below lymph nodes but above nontumor tissue.

The CDR3 spans 15 residues. Germline CDR1 and CDR2: SGHTA and FQGNSA. Trimming cost V 1 base and J 4 bases, with 13 bases left between them. Of note for this clonotype: Its matching antigen is unknown.

The lymph nodes were axillary draining lymph nodes from breast cancer patients. TCRdb fed the multiplex PCR reads into MiXCR, producing one record per CDR3 protein. This repertoire shows 140,000 to 150,000 distinct CDR3 sequences, 30% to 35% found once; its top ten account for about 2.5%. The genes are TRBV7-2 and TRBJ2-5; D may be TRBD1 (6 bases). The sequencing sample was made of axillary lymph node tissue. This TCR was sampled from a female donor with breast cancer. Some clones in this sample may be carry-over from other donors' samples. Written as DNA, the CDR3 is TGTGCCAGCAGCTTAGTGAAGGGGGTGGGAGAGACCCAGTACTTC. Its translation: CASSLVKGVGETQYF.